This T cell receptor beta chain was identified in a study of shared clonotypes between healthy human individuals (TCRdb year 2020). A note on the overall study: A few men and a couple of women, aged 18 to 49 years, made up the cohort. Per donor, leukapheresis produced somewhere between about 0.94 and 9 billion PBMCs. To increase sequencing depth and limit assay-specific biases, TCR repertoire library preparation and sequencing were carried out by different laboratories using diverse techniques. Blood TCR repertoires of five healthy adults were deeply sequenced to estimate repertoire size and the extent of clonotype sharing between individuals.

Taken from cysteine to phenylalanine, the CDR3 has 16 residues. The only DNA kept is the CDR3, 48 bases in frame from the first base. Sequences SGHNT (CDR1) and YYREEE (CDR2) are obtained from the germline V gene (reference sequence). V ends up 3 bases short and J 3 bases short, with an unmatched junction base count of 5. Donors were healthy HIV-negative adults with no recently reported acute infections or vaccinations. Only Caucasian adults living in Nashville, Tennessee, USA were represented among the donors. For unsorted samples, about 90 million PBMCs were counted and genomic DNA was extracted with the QIAamp DNA Blood Mini kit. Blood was collected by leukapheresis, and PBMCs were isolated by Ficoll-Histopaque density gradient centrifugation and then cryopreserved in liquid nitrogen vapor phase. The study at large found these results: The genetic and exposure-history diversity represented was limited by the small number of donors. Pairwise subsampling indicated that sequencing depth was expected to affect the degree of clonotype sharing among donors. Only blood was sampled, and tissue TCR repertoires likely differ from those in blood.

Using the deep immunoSEQ assay, multiplex PCR amplified TCR CDR3 regions from genomic DNA. For each cell subset, the extracted genomic DNA was distributed evenly across all wells of several immunoSEQ 96-well plates, and each plate served as one replicate. Each replicate PCR for unsorted PBMC received approximately 300 ng genomic DNA, equal to tens of thousands of T cell genomes. Ten immunoSEQ deep assay plates were used to sequence the unsorted PBMC genomic DNA. The purified libraries were quantified using a Qubit 3.0 fluorometer, sized with a Bioanalyzer 2100, and then quantified again using the KAPA Library Quantification kit. Each immunoSEQ 96-well plate was sequenced on its own single-read 150-cycle Illumina NextSeq 550 flow cell. As for how the authors treated the data: Because the immunoSEQ output included only junctional sequences and no quality scores, the filtering could not be the same as the filtering used for full-length reads. To assign V/J genes and CDR3, sequences were annotated against IMGT germline references using PyIR, a Python wrapper for IgBLAST v1.9. Reads were filtered out if the reads had weak V/J assignments (E-value above 1e-6), no CDR3, stop codons, out-of-frame junctions, or ambiguous translated residues. V3J clonotypes were defined as sequences sharing the same inferred V gene, J gene, and CDR3 amino acid sequence. The percentage overlap between two repertoires was calculated by dividing the number of shared unique clonotypes by the size of the smaller repertoire. Three approaches were used to assess repertoire richness: RTK rarefaction, the Chao1 estimator, and Recon v2.1 estimates of unobserved clonotypes. Held by TCRdb, this immuneACCESS table contains in-frame sequences only and omits some clones. Under half of the omission traces to an unresolved V gene where checked; the cause of the rest is unknown. The D gene and trimming were derived from the DNA, and the V and J assignments and clone size from that table. For this sample the table gives about 470,000 clones, of which around 75% were detected only once. The biggest ten clones account for approximately 13% of the sample.

Concerning this clone itself: This receptor's antigen is unknown. Base-call qualities are not available, and no considerably larger clone is one nucleotide away.

The sequence came from a woman aged 40 to 50 in good health. Some clones in this sample may be carry-over from other donors' samples. The chain links TRBV5-4 with TRBJ2-1; TRBD2 lines up with 11 middle nucleotides. Sequenced material: PBMCs. The CDR3 corresponds to CASSYRTSGHYNEQFF. Here is the DNA: TGTGCCAGCAGCTACCGGACTAGCGGGCACTACAATGAGCAGTTCTTC.